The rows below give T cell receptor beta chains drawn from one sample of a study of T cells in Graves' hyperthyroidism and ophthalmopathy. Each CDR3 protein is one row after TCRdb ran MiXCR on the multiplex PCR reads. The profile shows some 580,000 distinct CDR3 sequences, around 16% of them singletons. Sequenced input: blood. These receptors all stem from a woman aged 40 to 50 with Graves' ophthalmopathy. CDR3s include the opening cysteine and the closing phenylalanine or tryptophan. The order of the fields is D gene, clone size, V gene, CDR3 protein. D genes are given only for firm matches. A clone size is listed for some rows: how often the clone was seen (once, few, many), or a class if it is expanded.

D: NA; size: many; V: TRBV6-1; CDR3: CASSAGARRDKSNEQFF
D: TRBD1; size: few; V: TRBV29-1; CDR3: CSVYLDRGKGKLFF
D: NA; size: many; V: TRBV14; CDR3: CASSQLSGTGTYEQYF
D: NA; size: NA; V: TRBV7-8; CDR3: CASSGGTQYF
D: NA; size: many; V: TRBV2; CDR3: CASSALRAEAFF
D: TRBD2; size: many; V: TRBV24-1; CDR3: CATSDRLAGVGEQYF
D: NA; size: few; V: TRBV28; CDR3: CASGTGPNSGNTIYF
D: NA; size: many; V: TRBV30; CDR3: CAWATGIHEQYF
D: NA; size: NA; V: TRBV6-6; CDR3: CASSYSDVRDNSPLHF
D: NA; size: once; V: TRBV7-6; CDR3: CASSPNPGVNEQYF
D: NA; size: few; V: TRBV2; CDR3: CASQGRPQEKLFF
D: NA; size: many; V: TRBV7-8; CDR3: CASSLTGTQEQYF
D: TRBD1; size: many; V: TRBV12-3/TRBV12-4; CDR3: CASSSGQGVTNEKLFF
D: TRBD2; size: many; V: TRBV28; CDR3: CASSLEGSHWRETTYNEQFF
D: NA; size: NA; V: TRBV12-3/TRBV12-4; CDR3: CASREINRQETQYF
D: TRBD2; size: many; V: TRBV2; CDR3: CASSVRLAGGPATGELFF
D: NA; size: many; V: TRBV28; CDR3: CASSPPGGANTGELFF
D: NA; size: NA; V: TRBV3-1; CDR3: CAAQRWAGDGYTF
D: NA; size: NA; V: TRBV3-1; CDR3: CASSPRMTNEKLFF
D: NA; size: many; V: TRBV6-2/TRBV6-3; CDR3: CASSSAGGANVLTF
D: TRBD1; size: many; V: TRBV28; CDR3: CASSRTGSHEQYF
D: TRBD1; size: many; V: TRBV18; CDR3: CASSRGQGQPQHF
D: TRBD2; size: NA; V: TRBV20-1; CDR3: CSAPTSGTPYEQYF
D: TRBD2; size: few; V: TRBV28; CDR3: CASSFEGTTFGTQYF
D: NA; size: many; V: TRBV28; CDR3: CASSLLSSNYGYTF
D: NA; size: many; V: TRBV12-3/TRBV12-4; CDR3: CASSLGTDTQYF
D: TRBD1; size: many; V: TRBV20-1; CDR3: CSAAGQGVSKRETQYF
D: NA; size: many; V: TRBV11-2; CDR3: CASSLGPGAYNEQFF
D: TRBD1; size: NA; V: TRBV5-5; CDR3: CASSLGQGVENGYTF
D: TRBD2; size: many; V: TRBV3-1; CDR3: CASSQEEAAGGPDTQYF
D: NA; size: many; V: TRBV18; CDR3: CASSPRSGTPNYGYTF